This is a list of T cell receptor beta chains from one sample in a study of blood T cell repertoires in COVID-19. This table comes from immunoSEQ multiplex PCR, and its TCRdb copy is limited to in-frame clones, with some not included. The table shows about 74,000 clones, with about 92% occurring only once. Source material: peripheral blood. The receptors derive from a man aged 45-65 years with acute or convalescent COVID-19. Each CDR3 is given with its conserved first and last residue. The D gene is left open where the match is weak. Rows give clone size only sometimes, using once, few, many, or a class for an expanded clone.

v_call	j_call	clone_size	d_call	cdr3_aa	cdr3_nt
TRBV6-5	TRBJ1-1	-	-	CASFITGSQAFF	TGTGCCAGCTTTATTACAGGGTCTCAAGCTTTCTTT
TRBV6-2/TRBV6-3	TRBJ2-3	-	TRBD1	CASSYSPDRGLSDTQYF	TGTGCCAGCAGTTACTCCCCGGACAGGGGGCTATCAGATACGCAGTATTTT
TRBV25-1	TRBJ1-3	-	-	CASSEWGGPGNTIYF	TGTGCCAGCAGTGAATGGGGAGGCCCTGGAAACACCATATATTTT
TRBV15	TRBJ1-1	-	-	CATGRGGGTEAFF	TGTGCCACCGGGAGGGGGGGTGGCACTGAAGCTTTCTTT
TRBV28	TRBJ2-1	-	TRBD2	CASSLVLAGGSSYNEQFF	TGTGCCAGCAGTTTAGTTCTAGCGGGTGGGAGCTCCTACAATGAGCAGTTCTTC
TRBV24-1	TRBJ1-6	few	-	CATSDGQGWNSPLHF	TGTGCCACCAGTGATGGTCAGGGATGGAATTCACCCCTCCACTTT
TRBV3-1/TRBV3-2	TRBJ1-2	-	TRBD1	CASSQQGAIHYGYTF	TGTGCCAGCAGCCAACAGGGGGCTATCCACTATGGCTACACCTTC
TRBV6-1	TRBJ1-3	-	-	CASSEAGSGNTIYF	TGTGCCAGCAGTGAAGCCGGCTCTGGAAACACCATATATTTT
TRBV13	TRBJ2-3	-	TRBD2	CASSRGRSGGADTQYF	TGTGCCAGCAGCAGGGGGCGTAGCGGGGGAGCGGATACGCAGTATTTT
TRBV15	TRBJ2-1	-	-	CATSSFHNEQFF	TGTGCCACCAGCAGCTTCCACAATGAGCAGTTCTTC
TRBV27	TRBJ2-5	-	TRBD2	CASSPLAGEETQYF	TGTGCCAGCAGTCCGTTAGCGGGAGAAGAGACCCAGTACTTC
TRBV5-1	TRBJ2-5	-	TRBD1	CASSFHGQGGETQYF	TGCGCCAGCAGCTTCCACGGACAGGGCGGGGAGACCCAGTACTTC
TRBV30	TRBJ2-3	once	-	CAWRGGVTDTQYF	TGTGCCTGGAGGGGCGGGGTAACAGATACGCAGTATTTT
TRBV5-1	TRBJ1-1	-	-	CASSLGQKPMNTEAFF	TGCGCCAGCAGCTTGGGACAGAAACCTATGAACACTGAAGCTTTCTTT
TRBV7-9	TRBJ2-3	once	-	CASSLARVATDTQYF	TGTGCCAGCAGCTTAGCGCGGGTAGCCACAGATACGCAGTATTTT
TRBV19	TRBJ2-2	-	TRBD2	CASHIIAGGPDTGELFF	TGTGCCAGTCATATCATAGCGGGAGGGCCGGACACCGGGGAGCTGTTTTTT
TRBV7-8	TRBJ1-1	once	-	CASSPSLYTEAFF	TGTGCCAGCAGCCCTTCTCTGTACACTGAAGCTTTCTTT
TRBV5-4	TRBJ2-3	once	TRBD1	CASSLVGRGLTDTQYF	TGTGCCAGCAGCTTGGTAGGCAGGGGGCTTACAGATACGCAGTATTTT
TRBV10-2	TRBJ2-1	-	TRBD1	CASSELGRQGNEQFF	TGCGCCAGCAGTGAGCTTGGACGACAGGGGAATGAGCAGTTCTTC
TRBV6-6	TRBJ2-7	-	-	CASSFQGGSYEQYF	TGTGCCAGCAGTTTCCAAGGGGGATCCTACGAGCAGTACTTC
TRBV6-5	TRBJ1-4	-	TRBD1	CASSRQGANEKLFF	TGTGCCAGCAGTAGACAGGGGGCTAATGAAAAACTGTTTTTT
TRBV7-9	TRBJ2-4	-	-	CASSLGSGLAKNIQYF	TGTGCCAGCAGCTTAGGGAGCGGTCTAGCCAAAAACATTCAGTACTTC
TRBV7-6	TRBJ2-3	-	TRBD2	CASSLGTSHTDTQYF	TGTGCCAGCAGCTTGGGGACTAGCCACACAGATACGCAGTATTTT
TRBV7-3	TRBJ2-5	-	-	CASSLIGGEETQYF	TGTGCCAGCAGCTTAATTGGCGGGGAAGAGACCCAGTACTTC
TRBV7-9	TRBJ2-5	-	-	CASSSASSGNTQETQYF	TGTGCCAGCAGCTCCGCTTCCTCAGGGAATACCCAAGAGACCCAGTACTTC